This T cell receptor (beta chain) was sequenced during a study of identical twins. The V segment lost 9 bases and the J segment 1 base; nucleotides outside the gene matches: 11. Germline CDR1 is ENHRY and CDR2 is SYGVKD. The CDR3 contains 17 residues. Study-wide results and caveats: The more abundant beta clonotypes in cord blood had fewer insertions, and memory repertoires did not show this.

This clonotype was found a few times. Its antigen is unidentified. TCRdb re-called the 5' RACE reads with MiXCR, one entry per CDR3 protein. The table records about 530,000 distinct CDR3 sequences, about 20% of them present only once. These data are also associated with another study on yellow fever vaccine responses in identical twins.

The origin of this receptor is a woman younger than 35 in good health. Source material: CD4+ T cells sorted from blood. The gene calls are TRBV10-3 and TRBJ2-2; TRBD2 matches at 10 bases. The CDR3 loop is CAIASPGLALNTGELFF. DNA of the CDR3: TGTGCCATTGCTTCGCCGGGACTAGCGTTGAACACCGGGGAGCTGTTTTTT.